What follows is one T cell receptor beta chain and its context. V dropped 7 bases and J dropped 0 bases, with 13 bases sitting between them. Looked up from germline, CDR1 is SGHTS and CDR2 is YDEGEE. The length of the CDR3 is 14 residues. These data originate in a study of blood T cell repertoires in COVID-19. As for the study in general: COVID-19 samples from acute and convalescent phases originated in the United States, Italy and Spain. T cells, B-cell-depleted T cells, or PBMCs provided the cDNA or gDNA that served as material.

As originally analysed: For nucleated cells, counts were estimated from reference gene primer amplification. Data came from immunoSEQ multiplex PCR; TCRdb stores just in-frame clones and leaves some out. The V and J calls and clone size are taken from that table; D and trimming were inferred from the DNA. This sample has approximately 210,000 clones, with 88% found just once. The chain links TRBV5-8 to TRBJ2-5; D not resolved. Input material: peripheral blood. The TCR originated in an older man with acute or convalescent COVID-19. The CDR3 sequence is CASRARRNQETQYF. DNA of the CDR3: TGTGCCAGCCGCGCCCGCAGGAACCAAGAGACCCAGTACTTC.